Sequencing of this T cell receptor beta chain was carried out in a study of cytomegalovirus exposure and HLA in healthy donors. PCR was performed using 60 Vbeta and 13 Jbeta primers. This table comes from immunoSEQ multiplex PCR, and its TCRdb copy is limited to in-frame clones, with some not included. This repertoire shows about 210,000 clones, roughly nine tenths found once; its top ten account for 1.1%. This TCR came from a boy aged 2-9 years in good health and CMV-seronegative. The material sequenced was PBMCs.

The CDR3 region has the DNA TGTGCCAGCAGCTTGCCCCGGGGAAGTGCTAGGAGCTACACCTTC. Protein: CASSLPRGSARSYTF. V and J are TRBV9 and TRBJ1-2, with D hard to call. V was shortened by 4 bases and J by 9 bases, with 22 bases between the two germline ends. The CDR3 sequence is 15 residues long. CDR1 and CDR2 (germline): SGDLS, YYNGEE.